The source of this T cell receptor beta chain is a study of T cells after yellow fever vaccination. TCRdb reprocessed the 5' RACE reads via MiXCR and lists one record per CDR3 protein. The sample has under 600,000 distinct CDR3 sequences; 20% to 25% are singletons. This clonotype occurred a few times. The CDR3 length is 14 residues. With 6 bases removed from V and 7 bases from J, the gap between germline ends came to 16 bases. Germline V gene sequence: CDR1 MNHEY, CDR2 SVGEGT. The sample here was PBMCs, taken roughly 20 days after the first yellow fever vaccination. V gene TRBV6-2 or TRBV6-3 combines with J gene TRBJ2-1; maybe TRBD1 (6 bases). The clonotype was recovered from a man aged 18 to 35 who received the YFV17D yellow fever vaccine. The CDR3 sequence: CASSRGRARNEQFF. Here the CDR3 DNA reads TGTGCCAGCAGCAGGGGACGGGCTAGGAATGAGCAGTTCTTC.